The 32 T cell receptor beta chains listed next were all sequenced from one sample in a study of blood T cell repertoires in COVID-19. Using immunoSEQ multiplex PCR, the repertoire was profiled, and TCRdb retains in-frame clones only, with some absent. The profile shows roughly 330,000 clones, more than 70% of them singletons. The sequencing input was PBMCs or T cells enriched from blood (not recorded which). The origin of the receptors is a woman aged 25 to 45 who had recovered from COVID-19.

CDR3 bases: TGTGCCAGCAGCGTAGACCCCGGGAGCCGCCCTGGGCAGTTCTTC. This encodes CASSVDPGSRPGQFF. The V and J genes are TRBV9 and TRBJ2-1; perhaps TRBD2 as D (6 bases). The germline gives CDR1 SGDLS, CDR2 YYNGEE. Trimming took 0 bases from V and 12 from J, leaving 19 bases between them. The CDR3 runs to 15 residues.

The CDR3 loop reads CASTPGLGNEQFF. The DNA for the CDR3 is TGCGCCAGCACCCCGGGACTCGGGAATGAGCAGTTCTTC. The genes are TRBV10-1 and TRBJ2-1, with D perhaps matching TRBD2 (6 bases). Germline values: CDR1 WNHNN, CDR2 SYGVQD (reference sequence). This CDR3 contains 13 residues. V was shortened by 7 bases and J by 7 bases, with 14 bases between the two germline ends.

The chain uses TRBV9 and TRBJ1-2; TRBD1 might be the D (5 bases). Germline CDR1 is SGDLS and CDR2 is YYNGEE. Trimming removed 2 bases at V and 5 bases at J, with 7 bases between. This CDR3 is built from 12 residues. The CDR3 DNA follows: TGTGCCAGCAGCGTCCAGGGTTATGGCTACACCTTC. Protein product: CASSVQGYGYTF.

The chain has TRBV7-8 and TRBJ1-1, with D possibly matching TRBD1 (6 bases). The CDR3 contains 15 residues. V lost 0 bases and J 1 base, leaving 9 bases between the germline ends. Germline lookup yields CDR1 SGHVS and CDR2 FQNEAQ. CDR3 DNA: TGTGCCAGCAGCTTAGCGGACAGTGAGAACACTGAAGCTTTCTTT. Translation gives CASSLADSENTEAFF.

This rearrangement joins TRBV19 to TRBJ1-1; 7 nucleotides match TRBD1. This CDR3 region has 16 residues. Germline trimming cut 1 base from V and 2 bases from J; bases unmatched to any gene: 7. Germline assignment: CDR1 LNHDA and CDR2 SQIVND (reference sequence). CDR3 coding DNA: TGTGCCAGTAGTATAGGACAGGCAGGGGGAAACACTGAAGCTTTCTTT. The encoded protein is CASSIGQAGGNTEAFF.

The chain couples TRBV7-2 to TRBJ1-1; 7 nucleotides match TRBD1. CDR3 length equals 15 residues. Germline values: CDR1 SGHTA, CDR2 FQGNSA. V trimming: 5 bases; J trimming: 2 bases; junction bases outside the gene matches: 8. The DNA for the CDR3 is TGTGCCAGCAGCCCGTTCAGACAGGGAAACACTGAAGCTTTCTTT. It yields the protein CASSPFRQGNTEAFF.

The rearrangement uses TRBV9 and TRBJ2-3, with 15 bases aligning to TRBD2. J lost 2 bases, V lost 0 bases, and 7 bases had no gene match. The CDR3 has 19 amino acids. Germline CDR1 is SGDLS and CDR2 is YYNGEE. The CDR3 is CASSVVGLAGGPTTDTQYF. The CDR3 bases are TGTGCCAGCAGCGTAGTGGGACTAGCGGGGGGACCGACCACAGATACGCAGTATTTT. Full variable domain (rest looked up from reference TRBV9 and TRBJ2-3): DSGVTQTPKHLITATGQRVTLRCSPRSGDLSVYWYQQSLDQGLQFLIQYYNGEERAKGNILERFSAQQFPDLHSELNLSSLELGDSALYFCASSVVGLAGGPTTDTQYFGPGTRLTVL.

The chain recombines TRBV5-1 with TRBJ1-4; D uncertain. Per germline, CDR1 SGHRS and CDR2 YFSETQ. The CDR3 runs 15 residues. Between the trimmed V and J ends, which lost 0 bases and 8 bases, there was a span of 14 bases. The CDR3 DNA sequence: TGCGCCAGCAGCTTGGGTCAGTTAGGGAGGGAAAAACTGTTTTTT. This gives the protein CASSLGQLGREKLFF.

J is TRBJ1-4 and V is TRBV19, with a tentative D call TRBD1 (6 bases). The CDR3 contains 14 residues. The germline CDR1 and CDR2 sequences are LNHDA and SQIVND (reference sequence). V shed 7 bases and J shed 8 bases, with 17 bases lying between them. CDR3 loop: CASTRGGPQEKLFF. The CDR3 DNA reads TGTGCCAGTACCCGGGGGGGGCCCCAAGAAAAACTGTTTTTT.

In its sample, this clone was seen many times. The chain has TRBV28 and TRBJ1-2, with 7 positions matching TRBD1. J lost 4 bases, V lost 1 base, and 3 bases had no gene match. Germline CDR1 MDHEN, CDR2 SYDVKM. This CDR3 spans 14 amino acids. The CDR3 region has the DNA TGTGCCAGCAGTTTATCGGGGACAGTCTATGGCTACACCTTC. Amino acid sequence: CASSLSGTVYGYTF.

The chain couples TRBV7-2 to TRBJ1-2; 7 bases match TRBD1. CDR1 SGHTA and CDR2 FQGNSA come from the germline V gene. The CDR3 extends over 15 amino acids. J lost 4 bases, V lost 5 bases, and 10 bases had no gene match. The CDR3 here is CASSPRTGRGYGYTF. The CDR3 nucleotides are TGTGCCAGCAGCCCGAGGACAGGCCGAGGCTATGGCTACACCTTC.

The chain has TRBV3-1 (or the pseudogene TRBV3-2) and TRBJ1-4, with 9 bases identical to TRBD1. CDR1 is LGHDT, CDR2 YNNKEL, per germline (reference sequence). The J segment lost 8 bases and the V segment lost 6 bases, leaving 13 bases of the junction unmatched. This CDR3 has 16 residues. The CDR3 loop reads CASRQIAGTGNEKLFF. Here the CDR3 DNA reads TGTGCCAGCAGGCAGATAGCCGGGACAGGGAACGAAAAACTGTTTTTT.

This clone was found a few times. The rearrangement uses TRBV21-1 and TRBJ1-1; the table's D call TRBD1 went unverified against the DNA. TRBV21-1 is a listed pseudogene. The CDR3 has 15 amino acids. CDR3 region: CASSLRGTGEAEAFF. CDR3 nucleotides: TGTGCCAGCAGCTTAAGGGGGACAGGGGAGGCTGAAGCTTTCTTT.

CDR3 coding DNA: TGTGCCAGCAGTCGGGACAGGGCTGGGGAAAAACTGTTTTTT. Its protein product is CASSRDRAGEKLFF. The chain employs TRBV6-5 and TRBJ1-4, with TRBD1 matching 9 bases. V shed 5 bases, J shed 8 bases, and the junction held 6 bases outside the gene matches. The CDR3 runs to 14 residues. Per germline, CDR1 MNHEY and CDR2 SVGAGI.

This clone was observed once. The V gene is TRBV19, the J gene TRBJ1-2; D may be TRBD1 (6 bases). The CDR3 is 16 amino acids. In germline, CDR1 is LNHDA, CDR2 SQIVND (reference sequence). V was clipped by 5 bases and J by 5 bases, with 21 bases between them. The chain's CDR3 is CASSPTPGPGAYGYTF. For the CDR3, the DNA is TGTGCCAGTAGTCCAACCCCAGGGCCAGGGGCGTATGGCTACACCTTC.

V and J are TRBV5-1 and TRBJ1-6; D is possibly TRBD1 (5 bases). The V gene's germline CDR1 is SGHRS and CDR2 YFSETQ. The CDR3 has 14 residues. The germline V and J ends were trimmed by 1 base and 9 bases, with 11 bases remaining between them. CDR3 sequence: CASSLQGRSSPLHF. The CDR3 DNA follows: TGCGCCAGCAGCTTGCAGGGTCGGAGTTCACCCCTCCACTTT.

The rearrangement uses TRBV20-1 and TRBJ2-5; 7 bases are a match to TRBD2. With V trimmed by 3 bases and J by 2 bases, 6 bases remained unmatched. CDR3 length: 14 residues. The germline gives CDR1 DFQATT, CDR2 SNEGSKA (reference sequence). This CDR3 is CSASKAGRQETQYF. CDR3 sequence (DNA): TGCAGTGCTAGTAAAGCGGGGAGGCAAGAGACCCAGTACTTC.

J is TRBJ1-6 and V is TRBV6-1; 7 nucleotides line up with TRBD1. The CDR3 consists of 14 residues. CDR1 and CDR2 from the germline V gene are MNHNS and SASEGT. V gave up 2 bases and J gave up 10 bases; unmatched junction bases: 5. Written as DNA, the CDR3 is TGTGCCAGCAGTGAACAGGGGGTTGACTCACCCCTCCACTTT. Protein product: CASSEQGVDSPLHF.

The chain joins TRBV5-4 to TRBJ2-1; D not certain. The CDR3 length is 11 residues. Trimming left V 1 base short and J 8 bases short, with 4 bases between. CDR1 and CDR2 (germline): SGHNT, YYREEE (reference sequence). The CDR3 here is CASSLSDEQFF. The CDR3 bases are TGTGCCAGCAGCTTGTCGGATGAGCAGTTCTTC. The complete variable domain, with remaining parts taken from reference TRBV5-4 and TRBJ2-1, reads ETGVTQSPTHLIKTRGQQVTLRCSSQSGHNTVSWYQQALGQGPQFIFQYYREEENGRGNFPPRFSGLQFPNYSSELNVNALELDDSALYLCASSLSDEQFFGPGTRLTVL.

The rearrangement joins TRBV19 to TRBJ1-2; TRBD1 might be the D (5 bases). This CDR3 has 13 residues. Germline V CDR1 and CDR2: LNHDA, SQIVND (reference sequence). V lost 3 bases and J 4 bases, leaving 9 bases between the germline ends. In DNA, the CDR3 is TGTGCCAGTAGTATCCGGACAACCTATGGCTACACCTTC. Protein product: CASSIRTTYGYTF. The complete variable domain, with remaining parts taken from reference TRBV19 and TRBJ1-2, reads DGGITQSPKYLFRKEGQNVTLSCEQNLNHDAMYWYRQDPGQGLRLIYYSQIVNDFQKGDIAEGYSVSREKKESFPLTVTSAQKNPTAFYLCASSIRTTYGYTFGSGTRLTVV.

J is TRBJ1-5 and V is TRBV12-3 or TRBV12-4, with D possibly being TRBD1 (6 bases). This CDR3 spans 13 amino acids. V was trimmed by 2 bases and J by 6 bases, leaving 8 bases between them. The CDR3 region is CASSLQGIQPQHF. In DNA, the CDR3 is TGTGCCAGCAGTTTACAGGGGATTCAGCCCCAGCATTTT.

The chain has TRBV5-5 and TRBJ1-4, with D maybe TRBD1 (6 bases). Trimming stripped 5 bases from V and 8 bases from J, with 16 bases between. Germline-derived CDR1 and CDR2 are SGHKS and YYEKEE (reference sequence). CDR3 size: 14 residues. In DNA, the CDR3 is TGTGCCAGCAGGGGGACACTCGGGAGGGAAAAACTGTTTTTT. It encodes CASRGTLGREKLFF.

As to this clone: One end of the junction varies from germline; a read error may be responsible. V gene TRBV3-1 (or the pseudogene TRBV3-2) combines with J gene TRBJ2-7, with D hard to call. The CDR3 runs to 14 residues. Germline V lookup: CDR1 LGHDT, CDR2 YNNKEL (reference sequence). The CDR3 DNA reads as TGTGCCAGCACCCAAGACGGTAGCTCCTACGAGCAGTACTTC. Residues: CASTQDGSSYEQYF.

The gene calls are TRBV10-3 and TRBJ1-1, with TRBD1 as a possible D gene (5 bases). The CDR3 has 15 amino acids. Trimming took 2 bases from V and 5 from J, leaving 15 bases between them. CDR1 ENHRY and CDR2 SYGVKD come from the germline V gene. The CDR3 reads CAISEEQVSKTEAFF. For the CDR3, the DNA is TGTGCCATCAGTGAGGAACAGGTTAGCAAAACTGAAGCTTTCTTT.

The CDR3 DNA reads TGTGCCAGCAGCTTAAGCCCCGGGACAGGGGGTTATAGCAATCAGCCCCAGCATTTT. Protein product: CASSLSPGTGGYSNQPQHF. V usage is TRBV7-9 and J usage is TRBJ1-5; TRBD1 matches at 11 bases. Looked up from germline, CDR1 is SEHNR and CDR2 is FQNEAQ (reference sequence). There are 19 residues in the CDR3. Trimming took 2 bases from V and 0 from J; bases not matched to a gene: 9.

This clone appeared a single time. The chain has TRBV7-8 and TRBJ1-5; 10 positions match TRBD1. CDR3 length: 16 amino acids. V gave up 5 bases and J gave up 9 bases; unmatched junction bases: 13. Germline CDR1 SGHVS, CDR2 FQNEAQ. CDR3 loop: CASSLTWDRGPRPQHF. CDR3 nucleotides: TGTGCCAGCAGCCTAACATGGGACAGGGGACCACGGCCCCAGCATTTT.

The V call is TRBV7-8, the J call TRBJ1-1; 12 bases line up with TRBD1. Germline V CDR1 and CDR2: SGHVS, FQNEAQ. J gave up 5 bases and V 5 bases, and 9 bases lay outside the gene matches. This CDR3 region has 16 residues. The CDR3 DNA is TGTGCCAGCAGCGCTCACGGGACAGGGGGCAGGACTGAAGCTTTCTTT. Translated: CASSAHGTGGRTEAFF.

This chain connects TRBV7-8 to TRBJ1-6; D possibly corresponds to TRBD1 (6 bases). The CDR3 totals 16 residues. Germline V gives CDR1 SGHVS, CDR2 FQNEAQ. V lost 5 bases to trimming and J lost 3 bases, with 14 bases between them. CDR3 loop: CASSPLTGSYNSPLHF. CDR3 nucleotides: TGTGCCAGCAGCCCCCTTACAGGGAGCTATAATTCACCCCTCCACTTT.

The chain links TRBV14 to TRBJ1-1, with 9 nucleotides matching TRBD1. The CDR3 has 14 amino acids. CDR1 and CDR2 (germline): SGHDN, FVKESK. V was pared by 4 bases and J by 11 bases, with 11 bases of the junction left unmatched. The CDR3 DNA sequence: TGTGCCAGCAGCCCCCGGGACAGGGACGTATTCGCTTTCTTT. It specifies CASSPRDRDVFAFF.

This clone was seen just once. DNA for the CDR3: TGTGCCAGCAGCGTGGGTCAGGGACAGGGGACGGATACGCAGTATTTT. Translated: CASSVGQGQGTDTQYF. The V and J genes are TRBV9 and TRBJ2-3; 10 bases map to TRBD1. J was trimmed by 6 bases and V by 2 bases; bases with no gene match: 9. The CDR3 spans 16 residues. Germline V lookup: CDR1 SGDLS, CDR2 YYNGEE.

The rearrangement uses TRBV24-1 and TRBJ1-2; no clear D gene. Germline V gives CDR1 KGHDR, CDR2 SFDVKD. CDR3 length: 12 amino acids. V lost 6 bases and J lost 6, with 10 bases in between. The CDR3, as DNA: TGTGCCACCAGTCACCCGCGGGATGGCTACACCTTC. It translates to CATSHPRDGYTF.

The rearrangement joins TRBV4-2 to TRBJ2-5; maybe TRBD1 (7 bases). V lost 1 base and J 1 base, leaving 16 bases between the germline ends. Germline CDR1 reads LGHNA; CDR2 reads YNFKEQ. The CDR3 has 17 residues. CDR3 protein: CASSQVSGGLPQETQYF. The CDR3 nucleotides read TGTGCCAGCAGCCAAGTGTCAGGGGGGCTCCCCCAAGAGACCCAGTACTTC.